This passage covers 8 T cell receptor beta chains from one sample sequenced in a study of response to subunit inactivated influenza vaccine. MiXCR, run by TCRdb on the RT-PCR reads, gives a single entry per CDR3 protein. The sample carries under 500,000 distinct CDR3 sequences, approximately 11% recorded once. Specimen: PBMCs from blood, collected 35 to 45 days after vaccination. The origin of the receptors is a middle-aged man who received an inactivated influenza vaccine.

Ten or more counts support this clonotype. The CDR3 nucleotides read TGTGCCAGCAGGGGGAACACTGAAGCTTTCTTT. Translated: CASRGNTEAFF. V gene TRBV6-1 combines with J gene TRBJ1-1; no clear D. Germline CDR1 and CDR2: MNHNS and SASEGT. The CDR3 length is 11 residues. V shed 6 bases and J shed 1 base, with 3 bases lying between them.

The gene calls are TRBV28 and TRBJ2-1; 8 bases are a match to TRBD1. Germline V gives CDR1 MDHEN, CDR2 SYDVKM. With V trimmed by 3 bases and J by 9 bases, 19 bases remained unmatched. The CDR3 loop spans 18 amino acids. CDR3 sequence: CASSFLEGEGTGAFEQFF. CDR3 coding DNA: TGTGCCAGCAGTTTCCTAGAGGGAGAAGGGACAGGTGCTTTTGAGCAGTTCTTC. Together with reference TRBV28 and TRBJ2-1, the CDR3 gives the full variable domain: DVKVTQSSRYLVKRTGEKVFLECVQDMDHENMFWYRQDPGLGLRLIYFSYDVKMKEKGDIPEGYSVSREKKERFSLILESASTNQTSMYLCASSFLEGEGTGAFEQFFGPGTRLTVL.

This clonotype was detected many times. This chain joins TRBV10-3 and TRBJ2-7; D not resolved. V was shortened by 0 bases and J by 1 base, with 10 bases between the two germline ends. Germline V CDR1 and CDR2: ENHRY, SYGVKD. The CDR3 length is 15 residues. CDR3 nucleotides: TGTGCCATCAGTGAGTCGATGAAGGGTTCCTACGAGCAGTACTTC. Amino acids: CAISESMKGSYEQYF.

In this sample, this clonotype turned up many times. The V and J genes are TRBV9 and TRBJ2-7; 9 bases are a match to TRBD1. The germline V gene encodes CDR1 SGDLS and CDR2 YYNGEE. This CDR3 contains 14 residues. J was trimmed by 0 bases and V by 2 bases; bases with no gene match: 0. The CDR3 sequence: CASSVTGGSYEQYF. In nucleotides, the CDR3 is TGTGCCAGCAGCGTGACAGGGGGCTCCTACGAGCAGTACTTC.

The chain joins TRBV20-1 to TRBJ2-7; TRBD1 agrees at 10 bases. V lost 6 bases, J lost 4 bases, and 15 bases stayed unmatched. Germline V gives CDR1 DFQATT, CDR2 SNEGSKA (reference sequence). The CDR3 runs 16 residues. CDR3 loop: CSAQSAPGQGLYEQYF. The CDR3 nucleotides are TGCAGTGCACAGAGTGCTCCGGGACAGGGGTTGTACGAGCAGTACTTC.

In this sample, this clonotype turned up a few times. The chain couples TRBV14 to TRBJ2-7; D may be TRBD1 (5 bases). Trimming shortened V by 4 bases and J by 2 bases, and 12 bases separated the two germline ends. This CDR3 is 14 amino acids long. Germline-derived CDR1 and CDR2 are SGHDN and FVKESK. The CDR3 here is CASSRDSVTYEQYF. The CDR3 DNA is TGTGCCAGCAGCCGCGACAGCGTAACCTACGAGCAGTACTTC.

Only a few counts were recorded for this clonotype. V gene TRBV7-3 combines with J gene TRBJ2-5; TRBD2 matches at 10 bases. This CDR3 comprises 15 residues. Germline CDR1 is SGHTA and CDR2 is FQGTGA. Germline trimming cut 6 bases from V and 5 bases from J; bases unmatched to any gene: 9. The CDR3 DNA reads TGTGCCAGCAGTCCCTCTAGCGGGAGCGGGGAGACCCAGTACTTC. It codes for CASSPSSGSGETQYF.

This clonotype has a handful of counts. V and J are TRBV7-2 and TRBJ1-2; TRBD1 is a possible D gene (6 bases). V lost 2 bases and J 4 bases, leaving 17 bases between the germline ends. Looked up from germline, CDR1 is SGHTA and CDR2 is FQGNSA. The CDR3 extends over 16 amino acids. CDR3 sequence: CASSLTVGALGYGYTF. For the CDR3, the DNA is TGTGCCAGCAGCTTAACGGTGGGGGCATTGGGCTATGGCTACACCTTC.